The clone carrying this T cell receptor beta chain has ten or more counts. The antigen is undetermined. Germline lookup yields CDR1 SEHNR and CDR2 FQNEAQ (reference sequence). CDR3 length equals 15 residues. V was pared by 5 bases and J by 4 bases, with 10 bases of the junction left unmatched. RNA was extracted and reverse transcribed into cDNA as the sequencing template. The protocol was immunoSEQ multiplex PCR, while the TCRdb copy is restricted to in-frame clones and leaves out a portion. Seen here are about 130,000 clones, about 49% observed once, and the top ten hold around a sixth. The sample comes from a study of CD8+ T cells in alopecia areata. In the study overall: Treatment of the treated patients consisted of oral tofacitinib, 5 to 10 mg twice daily. Study-wide points: Researchers reported that TCR sharing among patients proved less clear than in mice, possibly HLA-linked. Normal-skin resident alphabeta T cells also appear among scalp sample sequences.

From alopecia areata patients, lesional scalp punch biopsies and peripheral blood were collected. Source: CD8+ T cells sorted from blood, taken at week 0. The clonotype comes from a human donor with alopecia areata. The gene calls are TRBV7-9 and TRBJ1-1; 7 bases are a match to TRBD1. The CDR3 is CASSNRQGGGTEAFF. CDR3 nucleotide sequence: TGTGCCAGCAGCAACCGACAGGGAGGTGGCACTGAAGCTTTCTTT.